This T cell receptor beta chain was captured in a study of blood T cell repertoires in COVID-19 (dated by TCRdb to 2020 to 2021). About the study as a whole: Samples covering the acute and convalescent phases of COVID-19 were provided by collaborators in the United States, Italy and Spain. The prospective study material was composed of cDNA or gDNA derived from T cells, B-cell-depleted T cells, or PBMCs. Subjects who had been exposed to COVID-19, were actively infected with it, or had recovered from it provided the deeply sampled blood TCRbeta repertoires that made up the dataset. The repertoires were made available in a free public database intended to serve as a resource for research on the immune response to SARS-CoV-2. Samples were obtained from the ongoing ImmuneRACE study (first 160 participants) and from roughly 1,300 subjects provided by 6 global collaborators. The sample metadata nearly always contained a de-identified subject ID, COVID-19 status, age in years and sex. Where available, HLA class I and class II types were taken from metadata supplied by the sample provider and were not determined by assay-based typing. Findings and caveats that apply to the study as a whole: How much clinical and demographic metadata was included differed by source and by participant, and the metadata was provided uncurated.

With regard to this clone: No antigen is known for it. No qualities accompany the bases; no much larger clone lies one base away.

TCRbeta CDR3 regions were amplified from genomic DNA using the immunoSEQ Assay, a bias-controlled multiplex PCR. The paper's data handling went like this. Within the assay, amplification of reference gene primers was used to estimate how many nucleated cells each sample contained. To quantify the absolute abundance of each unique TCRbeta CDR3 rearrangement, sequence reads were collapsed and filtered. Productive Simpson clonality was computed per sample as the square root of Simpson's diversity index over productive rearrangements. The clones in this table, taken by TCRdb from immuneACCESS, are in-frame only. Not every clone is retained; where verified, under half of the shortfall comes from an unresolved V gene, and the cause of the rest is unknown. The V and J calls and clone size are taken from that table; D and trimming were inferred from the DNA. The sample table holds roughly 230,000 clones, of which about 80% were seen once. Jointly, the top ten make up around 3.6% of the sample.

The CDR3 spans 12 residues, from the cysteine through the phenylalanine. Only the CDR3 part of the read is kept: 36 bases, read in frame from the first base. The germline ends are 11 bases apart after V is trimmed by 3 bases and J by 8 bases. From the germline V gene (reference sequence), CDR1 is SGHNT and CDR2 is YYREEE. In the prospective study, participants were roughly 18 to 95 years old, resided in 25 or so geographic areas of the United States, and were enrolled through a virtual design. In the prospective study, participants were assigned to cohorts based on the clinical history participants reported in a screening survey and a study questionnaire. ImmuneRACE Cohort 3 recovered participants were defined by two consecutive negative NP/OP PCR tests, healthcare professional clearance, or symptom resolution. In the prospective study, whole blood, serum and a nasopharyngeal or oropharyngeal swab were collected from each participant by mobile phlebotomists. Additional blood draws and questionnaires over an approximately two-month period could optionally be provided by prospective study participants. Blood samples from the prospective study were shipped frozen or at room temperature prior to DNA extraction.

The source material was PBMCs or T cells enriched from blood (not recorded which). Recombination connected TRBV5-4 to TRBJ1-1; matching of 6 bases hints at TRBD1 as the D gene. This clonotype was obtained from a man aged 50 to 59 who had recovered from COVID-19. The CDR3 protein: CASSSGAREAFF. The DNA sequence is TGTGCCAGCAGCTCAGGGGCGCGGGAAGCTTTCTTT.